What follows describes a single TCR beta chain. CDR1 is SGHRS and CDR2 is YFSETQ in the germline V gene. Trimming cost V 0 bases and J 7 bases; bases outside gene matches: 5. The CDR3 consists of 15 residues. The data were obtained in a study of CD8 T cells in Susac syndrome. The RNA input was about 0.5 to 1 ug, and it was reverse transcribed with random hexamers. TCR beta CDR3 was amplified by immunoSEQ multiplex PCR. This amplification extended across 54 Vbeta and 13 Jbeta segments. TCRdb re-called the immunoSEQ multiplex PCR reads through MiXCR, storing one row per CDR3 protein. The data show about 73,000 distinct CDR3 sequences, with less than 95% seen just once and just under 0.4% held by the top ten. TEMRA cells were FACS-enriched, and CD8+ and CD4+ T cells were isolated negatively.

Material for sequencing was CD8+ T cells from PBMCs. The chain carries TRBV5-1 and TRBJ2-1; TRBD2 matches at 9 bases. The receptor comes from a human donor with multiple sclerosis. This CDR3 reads CASSLVASGANEQFF. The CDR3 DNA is TGCGCCAGCAGCTTGGTGGCTAGCGGGGCTAATGAGCAGTTCTTC.